This entry is about one T cell receptor (beta chain). PCR employed 60 Vbeta and 13 Jbeta primers. Only in-frame clones appear in the TCRdb table, and some are missing; sequencing was by immunoSEQ multiplex PCR. In the table there are about 140,000 clones, around 82% of which are singletons. These data originate in a study of cytomegalovirus exposure and HLA in healthy donors. There are 14 residues in the CDR3. The V gene lost 3 bases and the J gene lost 0 bases, with 7 bases spanning the gap. Looked up from germline, CDR1 is SGHNT and CDR2 is YENEEA. Source material: PBMCs. The chain recombines TRBV11-3 with TRBJ2-3, with a tentative D call TRBD2 (5 bases). This clonotype was sampled from a woman in her thirties or forties in good health and CMV-seropositive. The CDR3 loop reads CASSFGESTDTQYF. Here the CDR3 DNA reads TGTGCCAGCAGCTTCGGGGAGAGCACAGATACGCAGTATTTT.